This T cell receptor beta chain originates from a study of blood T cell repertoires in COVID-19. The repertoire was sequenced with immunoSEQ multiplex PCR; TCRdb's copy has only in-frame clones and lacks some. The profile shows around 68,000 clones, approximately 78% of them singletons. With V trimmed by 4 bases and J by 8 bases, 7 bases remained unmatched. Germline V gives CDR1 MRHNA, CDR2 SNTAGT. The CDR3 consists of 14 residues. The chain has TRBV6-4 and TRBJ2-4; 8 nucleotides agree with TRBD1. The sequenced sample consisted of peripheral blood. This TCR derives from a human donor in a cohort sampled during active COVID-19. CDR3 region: CASSAESRGHIQYF. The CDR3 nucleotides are TGTGCCAGCAGTGCAGAGTCCAGGGGGCACATTCAGTACTTC.